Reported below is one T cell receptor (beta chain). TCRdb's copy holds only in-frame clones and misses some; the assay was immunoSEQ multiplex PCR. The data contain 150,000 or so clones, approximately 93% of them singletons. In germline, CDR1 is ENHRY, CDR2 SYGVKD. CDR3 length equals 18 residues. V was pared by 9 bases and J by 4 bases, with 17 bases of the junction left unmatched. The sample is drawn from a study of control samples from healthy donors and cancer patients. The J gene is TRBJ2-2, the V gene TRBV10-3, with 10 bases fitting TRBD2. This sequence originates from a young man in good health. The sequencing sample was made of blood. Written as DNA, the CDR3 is TGTGCCATGAGGGGATTAGCGGGGGGCACCTCGGGCACCGGGGAGCTGTTTTTT. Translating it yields CAMRGLAGGTSGTGELFF.